One and the same sample provided the 22 T cell receptor beta chains below, sequenced in a study of cytomegalovirus exposure and HLA in healthy donors. This PCR relied on a set of 60 Vbeta primers and 13 Jbeta primers. The repertoire was sequenced with immunoSEQ multiplex PCR; TCRdb's copy has only in-frame clones and lacks some. Among 90,000 to 100,000 clones listed, around 76% were seen once. The sample was PBMCs. The receptor source for this set is a woman in her fifties or sixties in good health and CMV-seropositive.

The chain recombines TRBV28 with TRBJ2-3; D uncertain. Germline CDR1 and CDR2: MDHEN and SYDVKM. V gave up 2 bases and J gave up 8 bases, with 8 bases separating them. CDR3 length: 12 residues. CDR3 amino acids: CASSLGRGTQYF. DNA for the CDR3: TGTGCCAGCAGTTTAGGCCGAGGTACGCAGTATTTT. The full variable domain, completed using reference TRBV28 and TRBJ2-3, is DVKVTQSSRYLVKRTGEKVFLECVQDMDHENMFWYRQDPGLGLRLIYFSYDVKMKEKGDIPEGYSVSREKKERFSLILESASTNQTSMYLCASSLGRGTQYFGPGTRLTVL.

The chain has TRBV27 and TRBJ2-3; a possible D gene is TRBD2 (5 bases). Trimming stripped 4 bases from V and 6 bases from J, with 8 bases between. The CDR3 is 12 residues long. The germline CDR1 and CDR2 sequences are MNHEY and SMNVEV (reference sequence). The DNA of the CDR3 is TGTGCCAGCAGTTCGTCTAGCGATACGCAGTATTTT. Encoded protein: CASSSSSDTQYF.

J is TRBJ2-1 and V is TRBV5-1; D is unclear. Trimming took off 5 bases at V and 0 bases at J, with 9 bases between the two ends. The germline CDR1 and CDR2 sequences are SGHRS and YFSETQ. The CDR3 runs to 14 residues. CDR3 residues: CASRYESSYNEQFF. The CDR3 DNA reads as TGCGCCAGCAGGTACGAGAGCTCCTACAATGAGCAGTTCTTC.

This clone has a handful of counts. V usage is TRBV2 and J usage is TRBJ2-3; tentatively, D is TRBD2 (6 bases). The CDR3 sequence is 13 residues long. Germline values: CDR1 SNHLY, CDR2 FYNNEI. V lost 11 bases to trimming and J lost 2 bases, with 14 bases between them. CDR3 coding DNA: TGTGCCGATCGAGGACTACTCACAGATACGCAGTATTTT. Its protein product is CADRGLLTDTQYF.

This chain connects TRBV15 to TRBJ2-5; the D is unclear. The CDR3 extends over 15 amino acids. With 5 bases removed from V and 2 bases from J, the gap between germline ends came to 15 bases. Germline V lookup: CDR1 LNHNV, CDR2 YYDKDF (reference sequence). This CDR3 reads CATSLERPLQETQYF. In DNA, the CDR3 is TGTGCCACCAGCTTGGAGCGCCCTCTACAAGAGACCCAGTACTTC.

The chain carries TRBV13 and TRBJ2-2; 12 bases fit TRBD2. The CDR3 is 16 amino acids. After removal of 6 bases from V and 2 bases from J, the junction contained 4 bases not matched to a gene. CDR1 and CDR2 (germline): PRHDT, FYEKMQ (reference sequence). CDR3 bases: TGTGCCAGCAGTGCTAGCGGGAGGGAAAACACCGGGGAGCTGTTTTTT. Translating gives CASSASGRENTGELFF.

The V and J genes are TRBV7-2 and TRBJ2-2; 7 bases agree with TRBD1. Germline V gene sequence: CDR1 SGHTA, CDR2 FQGNSA. Germline trimming cut 3 bases from V and 7 bases from J; bases unmatched to any gene: 8. This CDR3 spans 15 amino acids. CDR3 DNA: TGTGCCAGCAGCTTCTTAGAGGGGGCAGTCGGGGAGCTGTTTTTT. Translation: CASSFLEGAVGELFF.

The genes are TRBV27 and TRBJ2-7; 13 nucleotides align to TRBD2. Losses at the gene ends were 6 bases for V and 4 bases for J; bases not matched to a gene: 0. CDR1 and CDR2 (germline): MNHEY, SMNVEV (reference sequence). CDR3 size: 13 residues. The CDR3, as DNA: TGTGCCAGCAGGGGACTAGCGGGATACGAGCAGTACTTC. Translating gives CASRGLAGYEQYF.

This sequence joins TRBV5-1 and TRBJ2-2; tentative D call: TRBD2 (6 bases). Trimming took 0 bases from V and 4 from J, leaving 10 bases between them. This CDR3 is 15 amino acids long. Germline-derived CDR1 and CDR2 are SGHRS and YFSETQ. CDR3 sequence reads: CASSLEVSGTGELFF. The CDR3 DNA sequence: TGCGCCAGCAGCTTGGAGGTTAGCGGCACCGGGGAGCTGTTTTTT.

The chain links TRBV7-9 to TRBJ2-1, with 7 positions matching TRBD2. CDR1 and CDR2 (germline): SEHNR, FQNEAQ (reference sequence). Germline trimming cut 6 bases from V and 7 bases from J; bases unmatched to any gene: 9. CDR3 size: 14 residues. In DNA form, the CDR3 reads TGTGCCAGCAGGCCACCACTAGCGCGGAATGAGCAGTTCTTC. This sequence encodes CASRPPLARNEQFF.

The chain links TRBV6-6 to TRBJ1-6; 7 bases agree with TRBD1. V shed 6 bases and J 9 bases; nucleotides not matched to a gene: 8. Germline loops: CDR1 MNHNY, CDR2 SVGAGI (reference sequence). The CDR3 is made up of 14 amino acids. CDR3 protein: CASSLTGELSPLHF. The CDR3 nucleotides are TGTGCCAGCAGCCTTACAGGGGAACTTTCACCCCTCCACTTT.

The rearrangement links TRBV25-1 to TRBJ2-4; 9 bases are a match to TRBD2. This CDR3 is built from 17 residues. V lost 1 base and J lost 4; bases outside the gene matches: 8. The germline CDR1 and CDR2 sequences are MGHDK and SYGVNS. The CDR3 region is CASSELTSGGIKNIQYF. The CDR3 DNA reads as TGTGCCAGCAGTGAATTGACTAGCGGAGGGATTAAAAACATTCAGTACTTC.

This chain connects TRBV7-9 to TRBJ2-3, with TRBD2 matching 7 bases. With V trimmed by 4 bases and J by 0 bases, 4 bases remained unmatched. CDR1 SEHNR and CDR2 FQNEAQ come from the germline V gene (reference sequence). The CDR3 covers 15 residues. Here the CDR3 reads CASSSLSGSTDTQYF. The DNA of the CDR3 is TGTGCCAGCAGCTCACTTAGCGGGAGCACAGATACGCAGTATTTT.

This rearrangement joins TRBV7-3 to TRBJ2-4; the match to TRBD1 covers 9 bases. Looked up from germline, CDR1 is SGHTA and CDR2 is FQGTGA. The ends lost 2 bases at V and 7 bases at J; junction bases unmatched: 0. This CDR3 has 13 amino acids. The CDR3, as DNA: TGTGCCAGCAGCTTAGGGACAGGGAACATTCAGTACTTC. It encodes CASSLGTGNIQYF.

The rearrangement uses TRBV11-3 and TRBJ2-7; tentative D call: TRBD1 (5 bases). The V end was cut by 3 bases, the J end by 5 bases, with 8 bases between. This CDR3 region has 12 residues. The germline CDR1 and CDR2 sequences are SGHNT and YENEEA. CDR3: CASSFRTNEQYF. The CDR3, as DNA: TGTGCCAGCAGCTTTCGGACAAACGAGCAGTACTTC.

The chain recombines TRBV29-1 with TRBJ1-1; D ambiguous. The CDR3 loop spans 13 amino acids. Trimming removed 4 bases at V and 1 base at J, with 10 bases between. Per the germline V gene, CDR1 is SQVTM and CDR2 is ANQGSEA. The CDR3 sequence is CSVASSWNTEAFF. The CDR3, as DNA: TGCAGCGTTGCAAGTAGTTGGAACACTGAAGCTTTCTTT.

The V call is TRBV25-1, the J call TRBJ2-1; D uncertain. The CDR3 is made up of 12 amino acids. From germline, CDR1 is MGHDK and CDR2 SYGVNS. V lost 7 bases and J 3 bases, leaving 7 bases between the germline ends. Here the CDR3 DNA reads TGTGCCAGCAAGTTCAGCTACAATGAGCAGTTCTTC. The encoded protein is CASKFSYNEQFF.

The CDR3 loop reads CASSLGGRMNEKLFF. CDR3 DNA sequence: TGCGCCAGCAGCTTAGGAGGGAGAATGAATGAAAAACTGTTTTTT. This chain connects TRBV5-1 to TRBJ1-4; D ambiguous. Germline V gene data show CDR1 as SGHRS and CDR2 as YFSETQ. Trimming left V 2 bases short and J 5 bases short, with 13 bases between. The length of the CDR3 is 15 residues.

This rearrangement joins TRBV6-5 to TRBJ2-7, with 8 bases matching TRBD1. Germline assignment: CDR1 MNHEY and CDR2 SVGAGI. Unmatched junction bases numbered 3, after V lost 5 bases and J lost 3 bases. The CDR3 loop spans 13 amino acids. This chain's CDR3 is CASSKTGGYEQYF. DNA for the CDR3: TGTGCCAGCAGTAAAACAGGGGGCTACGAGCAGTACTTC.

This clone showed up just a few times. The chain combines TRBV6-1 with TRBJ1-1; no definite D call. Trimming left V 7 bases short and J 1 base short, with 13 bases between. The CDR3 totals 14 residues. Germline V gene data show CDR1 as MNHNS and CDR2 as SASEGT. This CDR3 reads CASKEEARNTEAFF. DNA of the CDR3: TGTGCCAGCAAAGAAGAGGCGAGGAACACTGAAGCTTTCTTT.

In this sample, this clone turned up a few times. V usage is TRBV27 and J usage is TRBJ2-7; 7 nucleotides line up with TRBD2. The CDR3 is 14 amino acids. CDR1 and CDR2 from the germline V gene are MNHEY and SMNVEV (reference sequence). V lost 5 bases and J lost 7; bases outside the gene matches: 11. The CDR3 loop reads CASSNSGTTYEQYF. CDR3 in DNA: TGTGCCAGCAGTAACTCCGGGACTACTTATGAGCAGTACTTC.

This clone was counted once. This chain uses TRBV30 with TRBJ2-5; no clear D. The J call may be wrong; the DNA end is better matched by TRBJ2-7. The V gene's germline CDR1 is GTSNPN and CDR2 SVGIG (reference sequence). This CDR3 comprises 12 residues. CDR3 nucleotides: TGTGCCTGCCTCCGATATTCCTACGAGCAGTACTTC. Amino acids: CACLRYSYEQYF.